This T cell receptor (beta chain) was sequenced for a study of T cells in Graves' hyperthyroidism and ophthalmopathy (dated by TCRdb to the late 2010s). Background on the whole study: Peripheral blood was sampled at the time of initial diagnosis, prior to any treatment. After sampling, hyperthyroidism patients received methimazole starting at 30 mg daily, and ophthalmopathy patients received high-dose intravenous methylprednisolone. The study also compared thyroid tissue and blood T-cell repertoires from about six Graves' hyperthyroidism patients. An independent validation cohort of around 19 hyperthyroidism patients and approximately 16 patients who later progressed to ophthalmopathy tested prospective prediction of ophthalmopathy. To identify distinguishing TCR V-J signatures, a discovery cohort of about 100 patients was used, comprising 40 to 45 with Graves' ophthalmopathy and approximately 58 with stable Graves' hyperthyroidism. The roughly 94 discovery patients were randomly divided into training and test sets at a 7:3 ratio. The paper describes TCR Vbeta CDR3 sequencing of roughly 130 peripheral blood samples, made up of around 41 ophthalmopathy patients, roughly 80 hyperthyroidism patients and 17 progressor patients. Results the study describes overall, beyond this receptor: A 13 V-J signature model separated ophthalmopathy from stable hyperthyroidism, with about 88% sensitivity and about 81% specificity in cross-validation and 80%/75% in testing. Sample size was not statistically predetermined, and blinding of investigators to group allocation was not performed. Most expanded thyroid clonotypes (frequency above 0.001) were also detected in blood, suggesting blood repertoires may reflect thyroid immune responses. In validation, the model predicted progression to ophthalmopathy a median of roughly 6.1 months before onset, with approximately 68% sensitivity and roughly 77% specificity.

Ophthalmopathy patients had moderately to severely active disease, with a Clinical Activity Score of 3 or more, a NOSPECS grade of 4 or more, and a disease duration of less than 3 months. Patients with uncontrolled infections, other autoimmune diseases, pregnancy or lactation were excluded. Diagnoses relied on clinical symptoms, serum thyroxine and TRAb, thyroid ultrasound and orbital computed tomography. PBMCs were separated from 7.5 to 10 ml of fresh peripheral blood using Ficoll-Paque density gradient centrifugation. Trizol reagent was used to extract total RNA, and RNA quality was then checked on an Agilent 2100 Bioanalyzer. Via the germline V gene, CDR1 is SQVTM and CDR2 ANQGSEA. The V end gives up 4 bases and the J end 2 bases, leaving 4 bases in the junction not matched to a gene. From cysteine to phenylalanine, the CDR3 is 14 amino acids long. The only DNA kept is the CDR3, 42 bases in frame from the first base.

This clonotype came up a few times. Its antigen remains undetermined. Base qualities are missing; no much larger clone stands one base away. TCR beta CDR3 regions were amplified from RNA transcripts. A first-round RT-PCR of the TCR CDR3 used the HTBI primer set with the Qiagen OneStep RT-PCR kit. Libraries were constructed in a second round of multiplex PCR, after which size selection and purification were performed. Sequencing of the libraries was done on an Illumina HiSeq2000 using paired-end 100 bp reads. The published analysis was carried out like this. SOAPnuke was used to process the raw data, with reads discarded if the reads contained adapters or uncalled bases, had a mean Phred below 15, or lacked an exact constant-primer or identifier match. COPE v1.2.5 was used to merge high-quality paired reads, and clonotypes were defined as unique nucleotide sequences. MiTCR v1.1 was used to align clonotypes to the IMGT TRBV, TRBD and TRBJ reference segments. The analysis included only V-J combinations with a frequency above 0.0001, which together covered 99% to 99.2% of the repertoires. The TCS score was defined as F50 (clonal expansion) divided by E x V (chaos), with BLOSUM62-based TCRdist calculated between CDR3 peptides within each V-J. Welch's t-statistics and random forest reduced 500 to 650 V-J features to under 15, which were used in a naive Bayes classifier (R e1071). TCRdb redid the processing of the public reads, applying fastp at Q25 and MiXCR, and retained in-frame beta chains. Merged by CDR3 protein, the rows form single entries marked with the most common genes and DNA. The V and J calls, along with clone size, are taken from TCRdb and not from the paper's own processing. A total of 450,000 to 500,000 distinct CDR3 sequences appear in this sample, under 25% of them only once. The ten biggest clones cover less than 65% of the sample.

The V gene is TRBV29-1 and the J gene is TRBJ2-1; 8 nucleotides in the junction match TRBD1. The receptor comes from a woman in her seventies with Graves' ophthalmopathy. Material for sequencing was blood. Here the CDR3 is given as CSVGTGSAYNEQFF. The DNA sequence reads TGCAGCGTTGGGACAGGGAGCGCCTACAATGAGCAGTTCTTC.